Detailed here is one TCR beta chain. In the study's own analysis: The authors estimated nucleated cell counts from reference gene primer amplification. Repertoires were generated with immunoSEQ multiplex PCR, while TCRdb's copy carries only in-frame clones and drops some. V, J and clone size are taken as reported in that table, and D and trimming were inferred from the DNA itself. The sample lists about 240,000 clones, over 75% occurring once. This record belongs to a study of blood T cell repertoires in COVID-19. The wider study: Samples came from the United States, Italy and Spain, spanning acute and convalescent COVID-19. Sources were T cells, B-cell-depleted T cells, or PBMCs; the material itself was cDNA or gDNA.

This CDR3 is 16 amino acids long. Unmatched junction bases numbered 6, after V lost 0 bases and J lost 5 bases. In germline, CDR1 is SGDLS, CDR2 YYNGEE. This receptor was taken from a woman in her thirties with acute or convalescent COVID-19. The sample comprised peripheral blood. The rearrangement links TRBV9 to TRBJ2-2, with 8 bases identical to TRBD2. The CDR3 here is CASSVVPGGPTGELFF. In DNA, the CDR3 is TGTGCCAGCAGCGTAGTCCCGGGAGGGCCTACCGGGGAGCTGTTTTTT. Full variable domain (outside the CDR3, taken from reference TRBV9 and TRBJ2-2): DSGVTQTPKHLITATGQRVTLRCSPRSGDLSVYWYQQSLDQGLQFLIQYYNGEERAKGNILERFSAQQFPDLHSELNLSSLELGDSALYFCASSVVPGGPTGELFFGEGSRLTVL.